This T cell receptor (beta chain) was sequenced during a study of cytomegalovirus exposure and HLA in healthy donors. The PCR ran on 60 Vbeta and 13 Jbeta primers. Data came from immunoSEQ multiplex PCR; TCRdb stores just in-frame clones and leaves some out. The sample contains some 120,000 clones, around two thirds of which appear only once. The germline CDR1 and CDR2 sequences are LNHDA and SQIVND (reference sequence). CDR3 length: 15 amino acids. With regard to this clone: At one of its ends the junction is not consistent with the germline gene, which may arise from a read error.

The chain couples TRBV19 to TRBJ1-5, with TRBD1 identical over 9 bases. The TCR originated in a woman between 35 and 50 years old in good health and CMV-seropositive. Sample: PBMCs. The CDR3 DNA follows: TGTGCCAGTAGTAGGGACAGGGAGAGCAATCAGCCCCGGCATTTT. It specifies CASSRDRESNQPRHF.